This T cell receptor (beta chain) was captured in a study of spatial heterogeneity in lung cancer. Turning to the study itself: Alpha-chain sequences were consistently detected in smaller numbers than beta-chain sequences. The study observed each unique TCR and UMI combination more than ten times on average in raw reads.

Trimming removed 0 bases from V and 2 bases from J; junction bases left unmatched: 12. The length of the CDR3 is 17 residues. Germline lookup yields CDR1 DFQATT and CDR2 SNEGSKA (reference sequence). This clonotype appeared many times. The time point denotes: sample taken at primary tumor resection. Sequencing was performed on whole RNA extracted from tumor and nontumor lung tissue, or from frozen PBMC, and the material was left unsorted. Samples came from roughly 70 TRACERx patients with untreated early-stage lung cancer. Every TCR cDNA molecule bore its own unique molecular identifier. TCRdb reprocessed the 5' RACE reads with MiXCR, giving one entry per CDR3 protein. The data contain more than 15,000 distinct CDR3 sequences, about 22% of them singletons.

This chain links TRBV20-1 with TRBJ1-1; 7 nucleotides align to TRBD1. Sequencing used PBMCs, obtained at surgery. This receptor was identified in a female donor with early-stage non-small cell lung cancer. The CDR3 bases are TGCAGTGCTAGAGATCCTCGGACAGGCGGACTCAACACTGAAGCTTTCTTT. It translates to CSARDPRTGGLNTEAFF.